The text below deals with one T cell receptor beta chain. Some clones are missing from TCRdb's copy, which holds only in-frame ones; the method was immunoSEQ multiplex PCR. Of approximately 150,000 clones in the sample, 75% to 90% were seen once. Germline V gene lookup returns CDR1 SGHKS and CDR2 YYEKEE (reference sequence). Trimming removed 6 bases from V and 5 bases from J, with 8 bases in between. The CDR3 consists of 11 residues. This entry is derived from a study of blood T cell repertoires in COVID-19. The chain recombines TRBV5-5 with TRBJ1-1; no clear D. Sample: peripheral blood. The sequence was obtained from a woman aged 60-70 years with active COVID-19. As DNA, the CDR3 is TGTGCCAGCATTAGAGGGACTGAAGCTTTCTTT. Amino acid sequence: CASIRGTEAFF. Full variable domain (rest looked up from reference TRBV5-5 and TRBJ1-1): DAGVTQSPTHLIKTRGQQVTLRCSPISGHKSVSWYQQVLGQGPQFIFQYYEKEERGRGNFPDRFSARQFPNYSSELNVNALLLGDSALYLCASIRGTEAFFGQGTRLTVV.